This T cell receptor (beta chain) was identified during a study of radiation and T cells in renal cell carcinoma. Whole-study context: Nephrectomy followed 15 Gy stereotactic body radiation by 4 weeks.

Using immunoSEQ multiplex PCR, the repertoire was profiled, and TCRdb retains in-frame clones only, with some absent. The profile covers some 120,000 clones, with approximately 90% appearing a single time and about 5% taken by the ten largest. Indicated time point: blood 2 weeks post-SBRT. As for treatment: 15 Gy SBRT to primary tumor, nephrectomy 4 weeks later. This material consisted of blood, taken from a patient whose treatment included radiotherapy and nephrectomy. The clonotype originates from a woman aged 70 to 79 with renal cell carcinoma.

The DNA of the CDR3 is TGCGCCGGGCAACGGGAACCAACTAATGAAAAACTGTTTTTT. It codes for CAGQREPTNEKLFF. V gene TRBV10-2 combines with J gene TRBJ1-4; D call uncertain. CDR1 and CDR2 from the germline V gene are WSHSY and SAAADI. Trimming shortened V by 11 bases and J by 0 bases, and 13 bases separated the two germline ends. The CDR3 has 14 residues.